This T cell receptor beta chain was profiled in a study of blood T cells in healthy people across ages. A second PCR of 7 to 11 cycles used a sample-barcoded 5' primer and a J-beta primer mix. Via MiXCR, TCRdb re-called the 5' RACE reads, giving one row per CDR3 protein. The sample includes about 1.5 million distinct CDR3 sequences, under 55% of them seen just once. Trimming took off 2 bases at V and 0 bases at J, with 4 bases between the two ends. The germline CDR1 and CDR2 sequences are SQVTM and ANQGSEA. The CDR3 is 12 residues long. The rearrangement joins TRBV29-1 to TRBJ1-2; D is unclear. The receptor was derived from a woman aged 18-29 years in good health. Sequenced material: blood. The CDR3 is CSVELTNYGYTF. DNA of the CDR3: TGCAGCGTTGAATTGACTAACTATGGCTACACCTTC.